Presented here are 6 T cell receptor beta chains from one specimen sequenced in a study of blood T cell repertoires in COVID-19. TCRdb's table, derived via immunoSEQ multiplex PCR, lists solely in-frame clones and lacks some. This repertoire shows under 150,000 clones, roughly 84% found once; its top ten account for about 5.8%. Sequencing was done on a sample of PBMCs or T cells enriched from blood (not recorded which). These receptors were taken from a woman aged 45 to 65 who had been exposed to COVID-19.

The chain has TRBV27 and TRBJ2-7, with D possibly being TRBD1 (8 bases). Per germline, CDR1 MNHEY and CDR2 SMNVEV (reference sequence). The CDR3 length is 14 residues. The V gene lost 6 bases and the J gene lost 1 base, with 13 bases spanning the gap. The CDR3 nucleotides read TGTGCCAGCAGAACACAGGGGGGGTCCTACGAGCAGTACTTC. This codes for CASRTQGGSYEQYF.

V is TRBV11-2 and J is TRBJ1-4, with 7 bases lining up with TRBD1. With 2 bases clipped from V and 7 bases from J, the junction kept 7 bases outside the gene matches. This CDR3 has 15 residues. The V gene's germline CDR1 is SGHAT and CDR2 FQNNGV. CDR3 in amino acids: CASSLYRGEGEKLFF. CDR3 nucleotides: TGTGCCAGCAGCTTATACAGGGGAGAGGGTGAAAAACTGTTTTTT. Full variable domain (remainder filled in from reference TRBV11-2 and TRBJ1-4): EAGVAQSPRYKIIEKRQSVAFWCNPISGHATLYWYQQILGQGPKLLIQFQNNGVVDDSQLPKDRFSAERLKGVDSTLKIQPAKLEDSAVYLCASSLYRGEGEKLFFGSGTQLSVL.

The sample holds a few counts of this clone. The chain is built from TRBV4-1 and TRBJ1-4; 7 bases are a match to TRBD1. From germline, CDR1 is MGHRA and CDR2 YSYEKL. This CDR3 has 15 residues. V lost 3 bases to trimming and J lost 10 bases; unmatched junction nucleotides: 11. The CDR3 loop reads CASSHEGAVMRKLFF. The DNA for the CDR3 is TGCGCCAGCAGCCACGAGGGGGCGGTGATGAGAAAACTGTTTTTT.

The V call is TRBV5-4, the J call TRBJ2-5; 11 nucleotides match TRBD2. Trimming at V came to 4 bases and at J to 1 base, leaving 3 bases not matched to a gene. CDR1 is SGHNT, CDR2 YYREEE, per germline (reference sequence). CDR3 length equals 15 residues. The CDR3 bases are TGTGCCAGCAGCACGGGACTAGCGGTCCAAGAGACCCAGTACTTC. It specifies CASSTGLAVQETQYF.

In its sample, this clone ranks as medium-sized. The chain recombines TRBV15 with TRBJ2-7; D unclear. This CDR3 has 13 amino acids. V lost 0 bases to trimming and J lost 3 bases, with 6 bases between them. The germline gives CDR1 LNHNV, CDR2 YYDKDF (reference sequence). The CDR3 coding sequence is TGTGCCACCAGCAGAGAACCAGTCTACGAGCAGTACTTC. It codes for CATSREPVYEQYF.

This sequence joins TRBV5-1 and TRBJ1-3; tentatively, D is TRBD1 (6 bases). CDR1 SGHRS and CDR2 YFSETQ come from the germline V gene. The ends were cut back, 6 bases at V and 0 bases at J, with 19 bases in the middle. CDR3 length: 17 amino acids. CDR3 nucleotide sequence: TGCGCCAGCACCACTGGGGGGGGCCGATCCTCTGGAAACACCATATATTTT. Amino acids: CASTTGGGRSSGNTIYF.